A single sample gave rise to the 14 T cell receptor beta chains below, sequenced in a study of T cell responses to AZD1222 COVID-19 vaccine. Sequencing used immunoSEQ multiplex PCR; TCRdb keeps in-frame clones, though not all of them. The table includes roughly 120,000 clones, approximately 90% detected once. The sequencing used peripheral blood, collected on day 0 of AZD1222 vaccination. The receptors shown here come from an adult in good health.

This chain joins TRBV27 and TRBJ2-5; 8 bases agree with TRBD1. Germline V gene lookup returns CDR1 MNHEY and CDR2 SMNVEV (reference sequence). The CDR3 covers 14 residues. Germline trimming cut 4 bases from V and 2 bases from J; bases unmatched to any gene: 3. The CDR3 DNA reads as TGTGCCAGCAGTTCACAGGGGGATCAAGAGACCCAGTACTTC. Translation: CASSSQGDQETQYF.

This rearrangement joins TRBV7-2 to TRBJ1-2; D possibly corresponds to TRBD1 (5 bases). Germline V gene lookup returns CDR1 SGHTA and CDR2 FQGNSA. This CDR3 has 13 amino acids. V lost 4 bases to trimming and J lost 7 bases, with 13 bases between them. The CDR3 region has the DNA TGTGCCAGCAGCTCCCTGGGGGGTTTTGGCTACACCTTC. Residues: CASSSLGGFGYTF. The complete variable domain, with remaining parts taken from reference TRBV7-2 and TRBJ1-2, reads GAGVSQSPSNKVTEKGKDVELRCDPISGHTALYWYRQSLGQGLEFLIYFQGNSAPDKSGLPSDRFSAERTGGSVSTLTIQRTQQEDSAVYLCASSSLGGFGYTFGSGTRLTVV.

This clone occurred a few times. The CDR3 region has the DNA TGTGCCAGCAGCGTCCTGACAGGGGGCCGGGAGACCCAGTACTTC. Its translation: CASSVLTGGRETQYF. The chain carries TRBV9 and TRBJ2-5; TRBD1 matches 10 bases. The CDR3 length is 15 residues. The V gene's germline CDR1 is SGDLS and CDR2 YYNGEE. The trim removed 2 bases at V and 5 bases at J, leaving 6 bases unmatched.

V usage is TRBV19 and J usage is TRBJ1-2, with TRBD1 matching 7 bases. This CDR3 comprises 15 residues. Germline CDR1 is LNHDA and CDR2 is SQIVND (reference sequence). V lost 5 bases to trimming and J lost 2 bases; unmatched junction nucleotides: 8. CDR3 coding DNA: TGTGCCAGTAGTCCCCCCGGACAGGCAAACTATGGCTACACCTTC. Translation: CASSPPGQANYGYTF.

This chain links TRBV20-1 with TRBJ2-3; D ambiguous. V lost 0 bases, J lost 4 bases, and 2 bases lay in between. Per the germline V gene, CDR1 is DFQATT and CDR2 is SNEGSKA (reference sequence). The length of the CDR3 is 11 residues. In DNA form, the CDR3 reads TGCAGTGCTAGAGACCCAGATACGCAGTATTTT. Its translation: CSARDPDTQYF.

The J gene is TRBJ1-6, the V gene TRBV6-1, with no clear D. Deletions cut 2 bases from V and 10 bases from J, with 12 bases between. CDR3 size: 14 residues. CDR1 is MNHNS and CDR2 is SASEGT in the germline V gene. The CDR3 DNA reads TGTGCCAGCAGTGAAAAGTGGGTGGACTCACCCCTCCACTTT. As protein: CASSEKWVDSPLHF.

The chain uses TRBV7-8 and TRBJ2-7; the match to TRBD2 covers 8 bases. V shed 5 bases, J shed 2 bases, and the junction held 8 bases outside the gene matches. Germline CDR1 and CDR2: SGHVS and FQNEAQ. This CDR3 has 15 amino acids. CDR3 DNA: TGTGCCAGCAGCGGGGGACTAGGGGGAACCTACGAGCAGTACTTC. It codes for CASSGGLGGTYEQYF.

The CDR3, as DNA: TGCGCCAGCAGCTCCGGGGCCAGCTTCTACTATGGCTACACCTTC. It specifies CASSSGASFYYGYTF. The V call is TRBV4-3, the J call TRBJ1-2; D may be TRBD1 (5 bases). V was shortened by 5 bases and J by 3 bases, with 16 bases between the two germline ends. The CDR3 loop spans 15 amino acids. Germline CDR1 is LGHNA and CDR2 is YSLEER.

V and J are TRBV5-4 and TRBJ1-2; TRBD1 aligns across 12 bases. After removal of 4 bases from V and 7 bases from J, the junction contained 5 bases not matched to a gene. Germline V lookup: CDR1 SGHNT, CDR2 YYREEE (reference sequence). The CDR3 is 14 amino acids. CDR3 loop: CASSPGQGAFGYTF. The CDR3 DNA sequence: TGTGCCAGCAGCCCGGGACAGGGGGCTTTTGGCTACACCTTC.

The chain employs TRBV13 and TRBJ2-7; D unclear. This CDR3 has 15 residues. With 5 bases removed from V and 0 bases from J, the gap between germline ends came to 14 bases. Per the germline V gene, CDR1 is PRHDT and CDR2 is FYEKMQ (reference sequence). CDR3 protein: CASSPRKSGSYEQYF. The CDR3 nucleotides are TGTGCCAGCAGCCCACGCAAGTCGGGCTCCTACGAGCAGTACTTC.

The chain uses TRBV5-1 and TRBJ1-6, with D tentatively TRBD1 (5 bases). Trimming pared 3 bases from V and 14 bases from J, leaving 18 bases between. This CDR3 comprises 14 residues. Germline-derived CDR1 and CDR2 are SGHRS and YFSETQ. This CDR3 is CASSSLEGRVALHF. In DNA, the CDR3 is TGCGCCAGCAGCTCCCTGGAGGGCAGGGTGGCCCTCCACTTT.

This clone has just one count. CDR3 coding DNA: TGTGCCAGCAGCCAAGAGCGGGAGGCCTACAATGAGCAGTTCTTC. Its protein is CASSQEREAYNEQFF. This chain links TRBV4-2 with TRBJ2-1, with 8 bases aligning to TRBD2. Losses at the gene ends were 0 bases for V and 2 bases for J; bases not matched to a gene: 0. The CDR3 extends over 15 amino acids. Germline V gives CDR1 LGHNA, CDR2 YNFKEQ.

The chain carries TRBV7-8 and TRBJ2-3; TRBD1 might be the D (6 bases). The V gene's germline CDR1 is SGHVS and CDR2 FQNEAQ. This CDR3 contains 17 residues. V shed 5 bases and J shed 0 bases, with 18 bases lying between them. CDR3 DNA: TGTGCCAGCAGCACTGCCTCGACAGGTTTTAGCACAGATACGCAGTATTTT. Its translation is CASSTASTGFSTDTQYF.

J is TRBJ2-5 and V is TRBV2; 7 nucleotides line up with TRBD1. Germline V gene lookup returns CDR1 SNHLY and CDR2 FYNNEI. Losses at the gene ends were 5 bases for V and 1 base for J; bases not matched to a gene: 1. The CDR3 totals 13 residues. The CDR3 region has the DNA TGTGCCAGCAGTCGACAGGGCCAAGAGACCCAGTACTTC. Translating it yields CASSRQGQETQYF.